What follows describes a single T cell receptor beta chain. Its antigen has not been determined. The input lacks base qualities; no much larger clone sits a single base away. CDR1 SGHVS and CDR2 FQNEAQ are derived from the germline V gene. Reading from cysteine to phenylalanine, the CDR3 counts 16 amino acids. Here the CDR3 DNA is all that survives: 48 bases in frame from base 1. Trimming removed 5 bases from V and 5 bases from J, leaving 21 bases between the germline ends. Libraries were built with the immunoSEQ multiplex PCR assay. The source is immuneACCESS, and TCRdb retained only in-frame sequences with V and J called. Part of the clones is not carried over; for the studies checked, unresolved V genes explain less than half of this, and the remainder is unexplained. For this sample the table gives approximately 150,000 clones, of which approximately 86% were detected only once. 1.5% to 2% of the sample is taken by the ten largest.

This sample stems from a study of control samples from healthy donors and cancer patients (dated by TCRdb to about 2020). Rearrangement joined TRBV7-8 to TRBJ1-1; TRBD1 might be the D gene, on 6 matching bases. The receptor was derived from a young man in good health. The sequenced sample was blood. The DNA sequence is TGTGCCAGCAGCCCTGACCCTACAGGGAGGGGGACTGAAGCTTTCTTT. This sequence encodes CASSPDPTGRGTEAFF. Full variable domain (CDR3 extended with the reference TRBV7-8 and TRBJ1-1 proteins): GAGVSQSPRYKVAKRGQDVALRCDPISGHVSLFWYQQALGQGPEFLTYFQNEAQLDKSGLPSDRFFAERPEGSVSTLKIQRTQQEDSAVYLCASSPDPTGRGTEAFFGQGTRLTVV.